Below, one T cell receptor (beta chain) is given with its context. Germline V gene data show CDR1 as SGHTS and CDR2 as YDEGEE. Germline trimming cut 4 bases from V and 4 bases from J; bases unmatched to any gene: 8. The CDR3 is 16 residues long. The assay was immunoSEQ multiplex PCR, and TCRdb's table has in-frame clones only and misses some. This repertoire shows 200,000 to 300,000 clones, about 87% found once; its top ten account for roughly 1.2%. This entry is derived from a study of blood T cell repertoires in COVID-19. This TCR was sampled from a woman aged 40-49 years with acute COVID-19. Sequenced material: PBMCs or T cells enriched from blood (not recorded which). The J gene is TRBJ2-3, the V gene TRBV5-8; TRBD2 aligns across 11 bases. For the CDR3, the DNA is TGTGCCAGCAGCAACCGACTAGCGGGATTGTCAGATACGCAGTATTTT. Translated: CASSNRLAGLSDTQYF. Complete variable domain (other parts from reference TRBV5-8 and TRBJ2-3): EAGVTQSPTHLIKTRGQQATLRCSPISGHTSVYWYQQALGLGLQFLLWYDEGEERNRGNFPPRFSGRQFPNYSSELNVNALELEDSALYLCASSNRLAGLSDTQYFGPGTRLTVL.